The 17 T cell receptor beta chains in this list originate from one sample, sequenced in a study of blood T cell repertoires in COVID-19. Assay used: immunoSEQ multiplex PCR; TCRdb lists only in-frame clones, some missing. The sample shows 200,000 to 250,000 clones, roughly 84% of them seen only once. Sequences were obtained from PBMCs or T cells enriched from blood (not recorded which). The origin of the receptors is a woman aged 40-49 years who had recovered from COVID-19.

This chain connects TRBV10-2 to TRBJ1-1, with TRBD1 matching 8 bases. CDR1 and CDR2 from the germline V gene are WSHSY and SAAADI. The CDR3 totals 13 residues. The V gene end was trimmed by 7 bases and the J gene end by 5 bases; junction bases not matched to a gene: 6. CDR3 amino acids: CASTTGGFTEAFF. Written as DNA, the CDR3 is TGCGCCAGCACCACAGGGGGGTTTACTGAAGCTTTCTTT.

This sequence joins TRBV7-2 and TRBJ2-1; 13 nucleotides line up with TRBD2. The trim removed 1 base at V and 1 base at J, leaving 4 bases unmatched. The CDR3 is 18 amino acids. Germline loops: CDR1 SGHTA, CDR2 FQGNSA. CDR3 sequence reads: CASSLGTSGSPSYNEQFF. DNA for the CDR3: TGTGCCAGCAGCTTAGGGACTAGCGGGAGCCCTTCCTACAATGAGCAGTTCTTC.

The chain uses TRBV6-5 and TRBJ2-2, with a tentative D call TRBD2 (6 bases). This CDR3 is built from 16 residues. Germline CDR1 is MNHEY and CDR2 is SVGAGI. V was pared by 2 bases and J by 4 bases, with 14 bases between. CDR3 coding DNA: TGTGCCAGCAGTTACATGCGGGACGTTGGCACCGGGGAGCTGTTTTTT. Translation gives CASSYMRDVGTGELFF.

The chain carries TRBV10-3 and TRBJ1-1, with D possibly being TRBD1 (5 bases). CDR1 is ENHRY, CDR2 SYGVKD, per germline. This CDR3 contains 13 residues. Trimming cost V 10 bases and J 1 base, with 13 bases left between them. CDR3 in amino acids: CATQTTGNTEAFF. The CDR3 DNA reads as TGTGCCACGCAGACAACAGGGAACACTGAAGCTTTCTTT.

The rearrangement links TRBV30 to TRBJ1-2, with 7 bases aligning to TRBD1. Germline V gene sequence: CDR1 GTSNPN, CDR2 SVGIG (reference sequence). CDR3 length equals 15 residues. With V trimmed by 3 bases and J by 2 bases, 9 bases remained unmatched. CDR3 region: CAWSEGQSPNYGYTF. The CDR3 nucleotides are TGTGCCTGGAGCGAGGGACAGTCTCCGAACTATGGCTACACCTTC.

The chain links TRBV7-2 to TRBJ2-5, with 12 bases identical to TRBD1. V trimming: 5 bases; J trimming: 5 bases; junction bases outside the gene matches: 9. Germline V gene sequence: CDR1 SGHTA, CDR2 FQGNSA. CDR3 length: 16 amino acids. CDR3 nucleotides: TGTGCCAGCAGCCCCCAGGGACAGGGGGCGCGGGAGACCCAGTACTTC. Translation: CASSPQGQGARETQYF.

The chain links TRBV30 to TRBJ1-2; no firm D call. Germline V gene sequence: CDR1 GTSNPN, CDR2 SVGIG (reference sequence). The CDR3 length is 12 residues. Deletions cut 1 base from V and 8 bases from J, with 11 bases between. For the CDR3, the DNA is TGTGCCTGGAGTGGGGGAGGGAGAGGCTACACCTTC. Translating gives CAWSGGGRGYTF.

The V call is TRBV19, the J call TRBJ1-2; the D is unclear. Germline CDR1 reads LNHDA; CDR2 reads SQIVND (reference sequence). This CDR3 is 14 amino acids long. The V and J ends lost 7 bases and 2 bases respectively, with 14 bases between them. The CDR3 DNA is TGTGCCAGTACGCGGGCCGGCAGGAACTATGGCTACACCTTC. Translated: CASTRAGRNYGYTF.

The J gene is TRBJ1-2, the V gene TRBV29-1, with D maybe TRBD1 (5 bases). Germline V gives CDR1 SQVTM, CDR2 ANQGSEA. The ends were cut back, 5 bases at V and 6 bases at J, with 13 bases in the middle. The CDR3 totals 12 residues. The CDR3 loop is CSVKLGGDGYTF. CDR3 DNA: TGCAGCGTTAAATTAGGAGGGGATGGCTACACCTTC.

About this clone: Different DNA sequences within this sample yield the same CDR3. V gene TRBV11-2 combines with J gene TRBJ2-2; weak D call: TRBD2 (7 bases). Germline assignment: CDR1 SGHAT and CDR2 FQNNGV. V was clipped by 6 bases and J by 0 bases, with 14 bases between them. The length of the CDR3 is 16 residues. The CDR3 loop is CASSPRGGANTGELFF. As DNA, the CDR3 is TGTGCCAGCAGTCCTAGGGGGGGGGCGAACACCGGGGAGCTGTTTTTT.

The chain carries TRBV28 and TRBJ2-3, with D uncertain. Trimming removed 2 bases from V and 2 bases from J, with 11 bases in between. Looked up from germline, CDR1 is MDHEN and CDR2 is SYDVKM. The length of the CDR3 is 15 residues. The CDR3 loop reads CASSLRFIHTDTQYF. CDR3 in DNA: TGTGCCAGCAGTTTACGTTTCATACACACAGATACGCAGTATTTT.

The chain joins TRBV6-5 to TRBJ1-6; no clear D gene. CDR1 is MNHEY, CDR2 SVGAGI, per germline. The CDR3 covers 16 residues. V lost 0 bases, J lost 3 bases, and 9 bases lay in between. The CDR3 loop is CASSYSGRNYNSPLHF. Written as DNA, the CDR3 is TGTGCCAGCAGTTACTCTGGCAGAAACTATAATTCACCCCTCCACTTT.

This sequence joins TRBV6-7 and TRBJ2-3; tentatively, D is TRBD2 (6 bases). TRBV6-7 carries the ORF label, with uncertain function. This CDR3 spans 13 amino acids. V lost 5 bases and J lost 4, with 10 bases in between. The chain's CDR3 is CASSTSISDTQYF. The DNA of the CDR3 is TGTGCCAGCAGTACTAGCATTTCAGATACGCAGTATTTT.

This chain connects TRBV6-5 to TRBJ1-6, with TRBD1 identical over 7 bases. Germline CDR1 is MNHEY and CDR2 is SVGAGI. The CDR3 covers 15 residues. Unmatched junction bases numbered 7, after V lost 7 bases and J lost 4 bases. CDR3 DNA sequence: TGTGCCAGCACCACGACAGGGAGATATAATTCACCCCTCCACTTT. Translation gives CASTTTGRYNSPLHF.

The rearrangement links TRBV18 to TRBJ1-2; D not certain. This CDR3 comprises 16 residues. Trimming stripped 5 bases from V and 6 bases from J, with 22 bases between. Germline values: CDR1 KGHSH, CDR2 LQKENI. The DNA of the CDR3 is TGTGCCAGCTCAGAACGCCGGAGTGGCAAATCGGATGGCTACACCTTC. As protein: CASSERRSGKSDGYTF.

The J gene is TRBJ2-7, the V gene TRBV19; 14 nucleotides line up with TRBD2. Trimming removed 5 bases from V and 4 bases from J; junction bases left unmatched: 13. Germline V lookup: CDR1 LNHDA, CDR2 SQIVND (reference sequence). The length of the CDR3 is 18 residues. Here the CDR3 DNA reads TGTGCCAGTAGTCACGGGTCGGGACTAGCGGGAGAAAGGTACGAGCAGTACTTC. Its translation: CASSHGSGLAGERYEQYF.

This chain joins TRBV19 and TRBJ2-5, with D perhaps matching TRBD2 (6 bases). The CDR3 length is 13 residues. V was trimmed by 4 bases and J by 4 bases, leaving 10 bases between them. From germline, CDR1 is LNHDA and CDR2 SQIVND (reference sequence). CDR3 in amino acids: CASSSGVRETQYF. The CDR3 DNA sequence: TGTGCCAGTAGTAGCGGGGTTCGAGAGACCCAGTACTTC.